These T cell receptor beta chains were read from a single sample in a study of cytomegalovirus exposure and HLA in healthy donors. This table comes from immunoSEQ multiplex PCR, and its TCRdb copy is limited to in-frame clones, with some not included. In the table there are approximately 100,000 clones, 74% of which are singletons. Sample: PBMCs. These receptors all come from a human donor in good health. Each CDR3 is given with its conserved first and last residue. A D gene is named only where the DNA matches it firmly. Expanded clones get a size class; other rows say once, few or many, or leave the size out.

j_gene: TRBJ2-2
d_gene: -
v_gene: TRBV18
abundance: -
CDR3nt: TGTGCCAGCTCACCACGAGGCTACACCGGGGAGCTGTTTTTT
CDR3aa: CASSPRGYTGELFF

j_gene: TRBJ2-3
d_gene: -
v_gene: TRBV5-5
abundance: -
CDR3nt: TGTGCCAGCAGCTTGCGGGGAAGCACAGATACGCAGTATTTT
CDR3aa: CASSLRGSTDTQYF

j_gene: TRBJ1-1
d_gene: TRBD1
v_gene: TRBV18
abundance: few
CDR3nt: TGTGCCAGCTCACTGCGGGACAGCGAGGAAGCTTTCTTT
CDR3aa: CASSLRDSEEAFF

j_gene: TRBJ1-2
d_gene: -
v_gene: TRBV19
abundance: once
CDR3nt: TGTGCCAGTACTCCAGGACGGGGAGGCTACACCTTC
CDR3aa: CASTPGRGGYTF

j_gene: TRBJ1-1
d_gene: -
v_gene: TRBV6-5
abundance: once
CDR3nt: TGTGCCAGCAGTTACTCGAGTCTTTCTACGAACACTGAAGCTTTCTTT
CDR3aa: CASSYSSLSTNTEAFF

j_gene: TRBJ2-5
d_gene: -
v_gene: TRBV4-3
abundance: few
CDR3nt: TGCGCCAGCAGCCAGGGTCTCAGGCAGGAGACCCAGTACTTC
CDR3aa: CASSQGLRQETQYF

j_gene: TRBJ2-7
d_gene: -
v_gene: TRBV21-1
abundance: -
CDR3nt: TGTGCCAGCAGATGGCTAGCGGGAGGCTACGAGCAGTACTTC
CDR3aa: CASRWLAGGYEQYF

j_gene: TRBJ2-2
d_gene: TRBD2
v_gene: TRBV5-1
abundance: few
CDR3nt: TGCGCCAGCAGCTTGATGGGGACTAGCGTATCCGGGGAGCTGTTTTTT
CDR3aa: CASSLMGTSVSGELFF

j_gene: TRBJ1-5
d_gene: -
v_gene: TRBV21-1
abundance: -
CDR3nt: TGTGCCAGCAGCAAGTCGGCAGGGGGCCGCAATCAGCCCCAGCATTTT
CDR3aa: CASSKSAGGRNQPQHF

j_gene: TRBJ1-4
d_gene: -
v_gene: TRBV5-1
abundance: -
CDR3nt: TGCGCCAGCAGCTTGGATGTGGGGCAGGGTGAAAAACTGTTTTTT
CDR3aa: CASSLDVGQGEKLFF

j_gene: TRBJ2-5
d_gene: -
v_gene: TRBV30
abundance: -
CDR3nt: TGTGCCTGGAGTCGCGATCGTGTGGGAGAGCAGTACTTC
CDR3aa: CAWSRDRVGEQYF

j_gene: TRBJ1-6
d_gene: TRBD1
v_gene: TRBV6-1
abundance: -
CDR3nt: TGTGCCAGCACAGGGGGGTCGACCTATAATTCACCCCTCCACTTT
CDR3aa: CASTGGSTYNSPLHF

j_gene: TRBJ2-7
d_gene: -
v_gene: TRBV28
abundance: -
CDR3nt: TGTGCCAGCAGTTTGGACTCTCACGAGCAGTACTTC
CDR3aa: CASSLDSHEQYF

j_gene: TRBJ2-2
d_gene: TRBD2
v_gene: TRBV30
abundance: -
CDR3nt: TGTGCCTGGAGCGCTCGCGGGGGGGCCGGGGAGCTGTTTTTT
CDR3aa: CAWSARGGAGELFF

j_gene: TRBJ1-6
d_gene: TRBD1
v_gene: TRBV9
abundance: -
CDR3nt: TGTGCCAGCAGCGTAGCGACAGGGCTTTCACCCCTCCACTTT
CDR3aa: CASSVATGLSPLHF

j_gene: TRBJ1-4
d_gene: -
v_gene: TRBV5-1
abundance: -
CDR3nt: TGCGCCAGCAGCTTGGTAGCCGGGAATGAAAAACTGTTTTTT
CDR3aa: CASSLVAGNEKLFF

j_gene: TRBJ1-4
d_gene: TRBD1
v_gene: TRBV5-1
abundance: -
CDR3nt: TGCGCCAGCAGGCTGACGACAGGGGTTCGTGAAAAACTGTTTTTT
CDR3aa: CASRLTTGVREKLFF

j_gene: TRBJ2-7
d_gene: TRBD2
v_gene: TRBV5-4
abundance: -
CDR3nt: TGTGCCAGCAGCTTGGCCGTAGCGGGAGGGGCCTACGAGCAGTACTTC
CDR3aa: CASSLAVAGGAYEQYF

j_gene: TRBJ2-7
d_gene: TRBD1
v_gene: TRBV2
abundance: -
CDR3nt: TGTGCCAGCAGTGATGTGGGACAGGGGAACTACGAGCAGTACTTC
CDR3aa: CASSDVGQGNYEQYF

j_gene: TRBJ1-2
d_gene: -
v_gene: TRBV28
abundance: -
CDR3nt: TGTGCCAGCTCCCCTCCGGGGTTCGTATATGGCTACACCTTC
CDR3aa: CASSPPGFVYGYTF

j_gene: TRBJ2-6
d_gene: TRBD1
v_gene: TRBV9
abundance: -
CDR3nt: TGTGCCAGCAGCGTAATGCCCGGGACAGAACTCTCCGTCCTGACTTTC
CDR3aa: CASSVMPGTELSVLTF

j_gene: TRBJ1-1
d_gene: -
v_gene: TRBV29-1
abundance: -
CDR3nt: TGCAGCGTTGCGAGTGCATTCGGGGATAGGGACACTGAAGCTTTCTTT
CDR3aa: CSVASAFGDRDTEAFF

j_gene: TRBJ2-3
d_gene: -
v_gene: TRBV29-1
abundance: few
CDR3nt: TGCAGCGTTGCCCCAGGGACAGATACGCAGTATTTT
CDR3aa: CSVAPGTDTQYF

j_gene: TRBJ2-7
d_gene: TRBD1
v_gene: TRBV5-1
abundance: -
CDR3nt: TGCGCCAGCAGCATAAGGACAGGGGATCTGACCGAGCAGTACTTC
CDR3aa: CASSIRTGDLTEQYF